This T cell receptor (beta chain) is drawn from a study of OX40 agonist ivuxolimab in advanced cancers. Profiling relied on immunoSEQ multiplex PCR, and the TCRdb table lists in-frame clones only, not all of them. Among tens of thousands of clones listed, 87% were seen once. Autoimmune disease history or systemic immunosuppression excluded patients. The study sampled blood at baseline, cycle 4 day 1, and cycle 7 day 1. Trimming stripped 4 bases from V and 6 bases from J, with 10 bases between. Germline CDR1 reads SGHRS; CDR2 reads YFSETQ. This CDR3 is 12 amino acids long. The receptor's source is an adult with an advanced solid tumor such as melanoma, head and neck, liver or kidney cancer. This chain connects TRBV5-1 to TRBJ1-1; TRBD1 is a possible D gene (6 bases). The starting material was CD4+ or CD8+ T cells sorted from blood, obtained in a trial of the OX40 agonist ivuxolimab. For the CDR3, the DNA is TGCGCCAGCAGCCTACAGGGTTCTGAAGCTTTCTTT. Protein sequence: CASSLQGSEAFF.